The text below deals with one TCR beta chain. This specimen includes other DNA sequences encoding the same CDR3. This CDR3 spans 14 amino acids. Trimming removed 0 bases from V and 2 bases from J, with 8 bases in between. Germline V gene lookup returns CDR1 PRHDT and CDR2 FYEKMQ (reference sequence). Libraries were prepared by immunoSEQ multiplex PCR; TCRdb keeps only in-frame clonotypes and omits some of them. The sample shows 100,000 or so clones, roughly 96% of them seen only once. This sample was included in a study of technical replicates of blood from a handful of donors. Sequenced input: T cells isolated from PBMCs. The rearrangement uses TRBV13 and TRBJ2-7; D uncertain. The receptor's source is a human donor in good health. The CDR3 reads CASSLGPVTYEQYF. The CDR3 nucleotides are TGTGCCAGCAGCTTAGGCCCGGTTACCTACGAGCAGTACTTC.